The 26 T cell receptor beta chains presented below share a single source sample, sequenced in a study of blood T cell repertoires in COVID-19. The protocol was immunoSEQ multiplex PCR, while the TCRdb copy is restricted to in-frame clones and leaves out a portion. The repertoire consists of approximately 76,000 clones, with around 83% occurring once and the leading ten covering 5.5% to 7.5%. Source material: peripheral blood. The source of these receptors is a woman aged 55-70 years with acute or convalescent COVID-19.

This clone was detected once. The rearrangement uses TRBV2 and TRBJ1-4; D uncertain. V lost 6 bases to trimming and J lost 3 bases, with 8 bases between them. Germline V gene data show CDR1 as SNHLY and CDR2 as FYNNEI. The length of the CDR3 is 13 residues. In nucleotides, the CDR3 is TGTGCCAGCAGAGCCCCGGCTAATGAAAAACTGTTTTTT. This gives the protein CASRAPANEKLFF. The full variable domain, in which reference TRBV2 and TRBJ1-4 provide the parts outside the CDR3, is EPEVTQTPSHQVTQMGQEVILRCVPISNHLYFYWYRQILGQKVEFLVSFYNNEISEKSEIFDDQFSVERPDGSNFTLKIRSTKLEDSAMYFCASRAPANEKLFFGSGTQLSVL.

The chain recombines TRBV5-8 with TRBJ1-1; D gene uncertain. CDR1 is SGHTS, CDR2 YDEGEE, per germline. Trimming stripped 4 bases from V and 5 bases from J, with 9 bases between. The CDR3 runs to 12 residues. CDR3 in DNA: TGTGCCAGCAGCGAGACGGGGACTGAAGCTTTCTTT. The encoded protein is CASSETGTEAFF.

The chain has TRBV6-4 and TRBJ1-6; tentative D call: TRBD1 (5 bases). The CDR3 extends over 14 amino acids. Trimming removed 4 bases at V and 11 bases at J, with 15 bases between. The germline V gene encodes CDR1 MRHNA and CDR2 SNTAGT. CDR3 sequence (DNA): TGTGCCAGCAGTGCCGGGTTCGAAGGGGCACCCCTCCACTTT. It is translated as CASSAGFEGAPLHF.

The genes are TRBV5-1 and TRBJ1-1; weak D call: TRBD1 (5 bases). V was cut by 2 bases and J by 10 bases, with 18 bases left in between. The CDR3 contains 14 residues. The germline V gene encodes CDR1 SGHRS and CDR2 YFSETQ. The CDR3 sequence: CASSFDAQGLGAFF. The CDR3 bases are TGCGCCAGCAGCTTTGATGCGCAGGGCCTAGGAGCTTTCTTT.

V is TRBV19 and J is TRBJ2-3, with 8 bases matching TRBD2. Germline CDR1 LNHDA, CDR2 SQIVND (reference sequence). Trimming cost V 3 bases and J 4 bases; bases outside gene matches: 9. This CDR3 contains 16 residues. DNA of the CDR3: TGTGCCAGTAGTATTGAGGGACTAGGGGGTCCAGATACGCAGTATTTT. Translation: CASSIEGLGGPDTQYF.

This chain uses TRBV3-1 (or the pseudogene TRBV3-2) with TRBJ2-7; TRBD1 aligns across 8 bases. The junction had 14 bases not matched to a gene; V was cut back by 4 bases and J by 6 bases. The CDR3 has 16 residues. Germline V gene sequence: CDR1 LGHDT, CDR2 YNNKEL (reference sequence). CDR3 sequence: CASSLSRGTGSSEQYF. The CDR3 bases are TGTGCCAGCAGCCTTTCTCGGGGGACAGGATCATCCGAGCAGTACTTC.

CDR3 nucleotide sequence: TGTGCCAGCAGCTTGGACAGCTCCTACAATGAGCAGTTCTTC. It encodes CASSLDSSYNEQFF. The chain employs TRBV7-9 and TRBJ2-1; TRBD1 is a possible D gene (6 bases). Per germline, CDR1 SEHNR and CDR2 FQNEAQ (reference sequence). This CDR3 region has 14 residues. With 3 bases removed from V and 0 bases from J, the gap between germline ends came to 6 bases.

This CDR3 is CATSRAPGQGRNQPQHF. CDR3 in DNA: TGTGCCACCAGCAGAGCCCCGGGACAGGGTCGCAATCAGCCCCAGCATTTT. V usage is TRBV15 and J usage is TRBJ1-5; 9 bases fit TRBD1. Germline CDR1 reads LNHNV; CDR2 reads YYDKDF (reference sequence). The CDR3 has 17 residues. Trimming at V came to 1 base and at J to 2 bases, leaving 6 bases not matched to a gene.

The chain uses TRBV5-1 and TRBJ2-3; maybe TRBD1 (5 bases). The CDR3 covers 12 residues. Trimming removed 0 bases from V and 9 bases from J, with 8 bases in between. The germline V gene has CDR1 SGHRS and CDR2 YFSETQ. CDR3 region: CASSLEGATQYF. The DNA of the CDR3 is TGCGCCAGCAGCTTGGAAGGGGCAACGCAGTATTTT.

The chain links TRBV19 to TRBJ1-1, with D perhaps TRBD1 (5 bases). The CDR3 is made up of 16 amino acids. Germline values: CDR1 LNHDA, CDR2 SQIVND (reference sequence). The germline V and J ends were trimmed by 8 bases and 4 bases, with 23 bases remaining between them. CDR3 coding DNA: TGTGCCAGTCGAGCCGCCCACAGGTCCTGGTCCACTGAAGCTTTCTTT. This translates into CASRAAHRSWSTEAFF. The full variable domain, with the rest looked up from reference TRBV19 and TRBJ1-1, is DGGITQSPKYLFRKEGQNVTLSCEQNLNHDAMYWYRQDPGQGLRLIYYSQIVNDFQKGDIAEGYSVSREKKESFPLTVTSAQKNPTAFYLCASRAAHRSWSTEAFFGQGTRLTVV.

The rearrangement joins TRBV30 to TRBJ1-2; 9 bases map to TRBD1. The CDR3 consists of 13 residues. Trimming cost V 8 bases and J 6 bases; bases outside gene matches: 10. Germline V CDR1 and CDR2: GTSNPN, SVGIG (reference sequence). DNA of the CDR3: TGTGCCGGGACCGACAGGGGGAAGGATGGCTACACCTTC. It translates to CAGTDRGKDGYTF.

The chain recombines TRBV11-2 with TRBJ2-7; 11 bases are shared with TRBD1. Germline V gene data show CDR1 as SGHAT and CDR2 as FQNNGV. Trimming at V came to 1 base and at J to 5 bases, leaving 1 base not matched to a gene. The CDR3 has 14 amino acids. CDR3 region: CASSLGDRGDEQYF. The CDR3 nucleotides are TGTGCCAGCAGCTTAGGGGACAGGGGGGACGAGCAGTACTTC.

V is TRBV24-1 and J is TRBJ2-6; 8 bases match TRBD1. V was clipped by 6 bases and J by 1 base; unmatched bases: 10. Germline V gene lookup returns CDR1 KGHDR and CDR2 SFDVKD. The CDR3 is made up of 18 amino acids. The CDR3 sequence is CATSSRTGSDSGANVLTF. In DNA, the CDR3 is TGTGCCACCAGTAGTAGGACAGGGTCCGATTCTGGGGCCAACGTCCTGACTTTC.

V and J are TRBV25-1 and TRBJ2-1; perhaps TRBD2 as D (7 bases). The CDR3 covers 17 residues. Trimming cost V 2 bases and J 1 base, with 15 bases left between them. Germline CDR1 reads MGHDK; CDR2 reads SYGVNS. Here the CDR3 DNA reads TGTGCCAGCAGTGAAGTCACGGGGGGCGCGTCCTACAATGAGCAGTTCTTC. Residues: CASSEVTGGASYNEQFF.

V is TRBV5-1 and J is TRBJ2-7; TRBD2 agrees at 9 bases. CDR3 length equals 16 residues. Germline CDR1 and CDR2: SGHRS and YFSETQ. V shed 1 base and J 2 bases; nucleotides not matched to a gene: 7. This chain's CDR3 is CASSLTSGLSPYEQYF. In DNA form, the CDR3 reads TGCGCCAGCAGCTTGACTAGCGGGTTATCCCCCTACGAGCAGTACTTC. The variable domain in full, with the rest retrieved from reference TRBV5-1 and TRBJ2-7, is KAGVTQTPRYLIKTRGQQVTLSCSPISGHRSVSWYQQTPGQGLQFLFEYFSETQRNKGNFPGRFSGRQFSNSRSEMNVSTLELGDSALYLCASSLTSGLSPYEQYFGPGTRLTVT.

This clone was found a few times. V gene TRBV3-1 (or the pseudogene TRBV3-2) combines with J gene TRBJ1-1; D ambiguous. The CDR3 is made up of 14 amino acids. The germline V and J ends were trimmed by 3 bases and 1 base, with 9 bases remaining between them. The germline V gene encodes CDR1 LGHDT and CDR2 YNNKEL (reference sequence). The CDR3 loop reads CASSHRRRNTEAFF. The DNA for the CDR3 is TGTGCCAGCAGCCATCGCCGGAGGAACACTGAAGCTTTCTTT.

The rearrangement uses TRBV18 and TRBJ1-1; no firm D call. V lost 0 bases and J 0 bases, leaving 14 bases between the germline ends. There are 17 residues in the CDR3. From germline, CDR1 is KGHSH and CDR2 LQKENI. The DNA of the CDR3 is TGTGCCAGCTCACCACCGACGTGGTCCCAGGTGAACACTGAAGCTTTCTTT. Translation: CASSPPTWSQVNTEAFF. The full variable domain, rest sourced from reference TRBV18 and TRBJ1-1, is NAGVMQNPRHLVRRRGQEARLRCSPMKGHSHVYWYRQLPEEGLKFMVYLQKENIIDESGMPKERFSAEFPKEGPSILRIQQVVRGDSAAYFCASSPPTWSQVNTEAFFGQGTRLTVV.

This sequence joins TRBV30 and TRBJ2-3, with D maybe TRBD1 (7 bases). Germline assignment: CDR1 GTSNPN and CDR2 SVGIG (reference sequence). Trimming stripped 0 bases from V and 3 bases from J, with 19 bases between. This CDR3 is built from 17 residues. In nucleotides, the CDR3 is TGTGCCTGGAGTGTACCGGAGGGGGCGACGGTAACAGATACGCAGTATTTT. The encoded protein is CAWSVPEGATVTDTQYF.

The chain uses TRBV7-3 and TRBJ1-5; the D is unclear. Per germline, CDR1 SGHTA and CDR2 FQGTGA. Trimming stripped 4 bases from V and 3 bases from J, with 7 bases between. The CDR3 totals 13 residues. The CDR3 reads CASSSHPNQPQHF. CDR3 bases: TGTGCCAGCAGCTCACATCCCAATCAGCCCCAGCATTTT.

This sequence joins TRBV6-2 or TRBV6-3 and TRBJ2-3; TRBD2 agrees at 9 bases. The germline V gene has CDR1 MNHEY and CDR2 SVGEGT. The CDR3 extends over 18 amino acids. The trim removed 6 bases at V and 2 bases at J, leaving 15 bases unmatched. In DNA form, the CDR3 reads TGTGCCAGCAGCCCCCTCCGGGGTGCGGGGGGGTACACAGATACGCAGTATTTT. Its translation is CASSPLRGAGGYTDTQYF.

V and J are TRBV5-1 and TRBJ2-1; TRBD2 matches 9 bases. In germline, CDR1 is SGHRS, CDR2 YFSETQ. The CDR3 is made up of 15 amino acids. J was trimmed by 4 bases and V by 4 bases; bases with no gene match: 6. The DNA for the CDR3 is TGCGCCAGCAGCCCAGCGGGGGGCCGTTACAATGAGCAGTTCTTC. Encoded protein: CASSPAGGRYNEQFF.

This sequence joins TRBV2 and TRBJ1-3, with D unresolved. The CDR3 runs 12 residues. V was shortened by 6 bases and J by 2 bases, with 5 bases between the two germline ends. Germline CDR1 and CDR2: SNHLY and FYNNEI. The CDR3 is CASRTAGNTIYF. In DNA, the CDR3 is TGTGCCAGCAGAACAGCTGGAAACACCATATATTTT.

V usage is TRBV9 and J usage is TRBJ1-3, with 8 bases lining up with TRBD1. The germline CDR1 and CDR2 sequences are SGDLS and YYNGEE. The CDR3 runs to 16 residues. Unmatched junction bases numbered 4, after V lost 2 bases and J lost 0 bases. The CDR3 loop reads CASSVLTGGSGNTIYF. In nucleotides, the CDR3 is TGTGCCAGCAGCGTCTTAACAGGGGGCTCTGGAAACACCATATATTTT.

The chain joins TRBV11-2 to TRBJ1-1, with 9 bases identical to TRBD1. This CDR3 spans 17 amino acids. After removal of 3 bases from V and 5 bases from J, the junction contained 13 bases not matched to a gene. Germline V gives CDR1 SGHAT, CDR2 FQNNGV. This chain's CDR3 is CASSLDDRGGSRTEAFF. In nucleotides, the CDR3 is TGTGCCAGCAGCTTGGATGACAGGGGGGGAAGTAGGACTGAAGCTTTCTTT.

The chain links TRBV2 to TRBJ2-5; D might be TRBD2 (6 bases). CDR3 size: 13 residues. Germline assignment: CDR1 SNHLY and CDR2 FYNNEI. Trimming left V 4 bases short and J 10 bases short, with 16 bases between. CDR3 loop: CASSAGVQDVQYF. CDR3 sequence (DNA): TGTGCCAGCAGTGCGGGGGTCCAAGATGTCCAGTACTTC.

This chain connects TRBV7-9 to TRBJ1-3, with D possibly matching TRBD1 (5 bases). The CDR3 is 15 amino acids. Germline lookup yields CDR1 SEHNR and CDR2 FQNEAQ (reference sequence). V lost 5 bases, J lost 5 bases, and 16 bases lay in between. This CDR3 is CASSPWRDGRNTIYF. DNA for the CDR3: TGTGCCAGCAGCCCTTGGAGGGACGGAAGAAACACCATATATTTT.